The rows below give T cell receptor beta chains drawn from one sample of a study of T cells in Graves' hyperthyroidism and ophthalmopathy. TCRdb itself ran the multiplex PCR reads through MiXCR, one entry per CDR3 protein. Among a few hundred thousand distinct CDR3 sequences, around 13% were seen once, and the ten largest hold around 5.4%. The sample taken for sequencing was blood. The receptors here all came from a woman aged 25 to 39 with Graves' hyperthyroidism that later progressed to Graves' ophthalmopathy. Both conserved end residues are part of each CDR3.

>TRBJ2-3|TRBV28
CASSSSGGFDTQYF
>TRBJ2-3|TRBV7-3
CASSLPFGHTQYF
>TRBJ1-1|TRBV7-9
CASSADRGIAEAFF
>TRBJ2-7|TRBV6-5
CASSYSRAGGHEQYF
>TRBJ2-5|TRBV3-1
CASSQGFTGELETQYF
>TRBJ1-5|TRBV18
CASSPDGVEPQHF
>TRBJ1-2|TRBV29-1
CSVDRYDYGYTF
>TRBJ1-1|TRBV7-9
CASSILTGTGSMNTEAFF
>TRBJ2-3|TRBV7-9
CASSLGWAGSSTDTQYF
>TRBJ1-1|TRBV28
CASTLRGGANTEAFF
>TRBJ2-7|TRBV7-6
CASSPGPGLEQYF
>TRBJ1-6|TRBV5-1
CASRTKGSSYNSPLHF
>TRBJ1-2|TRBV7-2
CASSEYRVREDGYTF
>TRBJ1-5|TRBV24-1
CATSESTGVGNNQPQHF
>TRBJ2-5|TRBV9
CASSPPLGSSETQYF
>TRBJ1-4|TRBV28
CASSLWTGPDSNEKLFF
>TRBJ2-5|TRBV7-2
CASSLGGIETQYF
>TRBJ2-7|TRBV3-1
CASSQLGQGSEQYF
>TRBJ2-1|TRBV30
CAWSPTRYNEQFF
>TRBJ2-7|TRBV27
CASSPSSGAGYYEQYF
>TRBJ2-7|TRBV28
CASRVPGLPYEQYF
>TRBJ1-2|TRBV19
CASSTGRGDNFFGGYTF
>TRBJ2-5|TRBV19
CASSDPGSQETQYF
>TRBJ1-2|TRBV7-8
CASSLYRTVSNYGYTF
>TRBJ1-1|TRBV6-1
CASSEGVGTEAFF
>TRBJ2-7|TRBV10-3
CAISEVGAYEQYF
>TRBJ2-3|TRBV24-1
CATSDLRDGDYTDTQYF
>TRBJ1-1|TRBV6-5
CASSYEYQGVLAFF
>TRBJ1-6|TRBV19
CASSIKQGSYNSPLHF
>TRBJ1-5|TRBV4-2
CASSQVGSPQHF
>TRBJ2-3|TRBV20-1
CSAATSGRVQGTQYF
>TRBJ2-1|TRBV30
CARSSYNEQFF
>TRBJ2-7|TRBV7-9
CASSTDAGLSGYEQYF
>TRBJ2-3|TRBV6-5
CASSYSRGRAGDTQYF
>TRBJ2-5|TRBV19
CASSIVLASGQTQETQYF
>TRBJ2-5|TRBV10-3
CAISRQGSQETQYF
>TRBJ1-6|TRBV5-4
CASSSRDSYNSPLHF